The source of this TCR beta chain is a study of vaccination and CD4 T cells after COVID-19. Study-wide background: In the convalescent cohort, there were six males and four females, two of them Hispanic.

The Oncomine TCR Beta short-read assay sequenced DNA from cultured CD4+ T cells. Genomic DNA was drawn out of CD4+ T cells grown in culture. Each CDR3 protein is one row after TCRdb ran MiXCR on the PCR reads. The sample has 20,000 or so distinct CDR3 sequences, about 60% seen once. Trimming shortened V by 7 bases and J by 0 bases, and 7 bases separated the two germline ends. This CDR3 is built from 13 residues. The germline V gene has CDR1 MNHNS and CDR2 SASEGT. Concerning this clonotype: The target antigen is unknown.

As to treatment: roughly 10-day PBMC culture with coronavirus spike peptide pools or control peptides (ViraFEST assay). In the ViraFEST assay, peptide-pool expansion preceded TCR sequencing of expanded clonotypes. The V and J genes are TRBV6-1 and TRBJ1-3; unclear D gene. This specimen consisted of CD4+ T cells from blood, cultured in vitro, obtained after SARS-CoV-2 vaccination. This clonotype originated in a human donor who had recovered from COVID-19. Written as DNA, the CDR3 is TGTGCCAGCACGCAGTCCTCTGGAAACACCATATATTTT. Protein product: CASTQSSGNTIYF.